This T cell receptor (beta chain) was retrieved from a study of blood T cell repertoires in COVID-19. Study-wide context: Sources were T cells, B-cell-depleted T cells, or PBMCs; the material itself was cDNA or gDNA.

Germline loops: CDR1 GTSNPN, CDR2 SVGIG (reference sequence). Unmatched junction bases numbered 3, after V lost 8 bases and J lost 4 bases. The CDR3 extends over 11 amino acids. Assay used: immunoSEQ multiplex PCR; TCRdb lists only in-frame clones, some missing. The sample shows around 110,000 clones, under 90% of them seen only once. The source material was peripheral blood. The clonotype was recovered from a woman in her 70s with acute or convalescent COVID-19. The genes are TRBV30 and TRBJ2-7, with 9 bases matching TRBD1. The CDR3 DNA is TGTGCCGGGGGACAGGGATACGAGCAGTACTTC. Its translation is CAGGQGYEQYF.